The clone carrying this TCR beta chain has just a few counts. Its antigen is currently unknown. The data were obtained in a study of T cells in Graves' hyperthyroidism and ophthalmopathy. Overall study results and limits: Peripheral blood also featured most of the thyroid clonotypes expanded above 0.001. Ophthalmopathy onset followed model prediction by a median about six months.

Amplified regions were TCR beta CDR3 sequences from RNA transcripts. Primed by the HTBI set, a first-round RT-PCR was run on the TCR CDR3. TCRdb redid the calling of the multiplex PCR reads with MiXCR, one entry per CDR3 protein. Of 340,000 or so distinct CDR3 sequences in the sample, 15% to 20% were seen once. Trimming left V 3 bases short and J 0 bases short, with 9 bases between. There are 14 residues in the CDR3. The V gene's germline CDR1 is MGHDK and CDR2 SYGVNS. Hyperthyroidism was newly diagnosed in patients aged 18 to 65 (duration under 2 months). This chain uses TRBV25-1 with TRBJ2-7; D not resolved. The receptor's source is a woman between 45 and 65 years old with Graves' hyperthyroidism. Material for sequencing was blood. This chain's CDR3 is CASSDVSSSYEQYF. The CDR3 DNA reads TGTGCCAGCAGTGATGTTAGTAGCTCCTACGAGCAGTACTTC.